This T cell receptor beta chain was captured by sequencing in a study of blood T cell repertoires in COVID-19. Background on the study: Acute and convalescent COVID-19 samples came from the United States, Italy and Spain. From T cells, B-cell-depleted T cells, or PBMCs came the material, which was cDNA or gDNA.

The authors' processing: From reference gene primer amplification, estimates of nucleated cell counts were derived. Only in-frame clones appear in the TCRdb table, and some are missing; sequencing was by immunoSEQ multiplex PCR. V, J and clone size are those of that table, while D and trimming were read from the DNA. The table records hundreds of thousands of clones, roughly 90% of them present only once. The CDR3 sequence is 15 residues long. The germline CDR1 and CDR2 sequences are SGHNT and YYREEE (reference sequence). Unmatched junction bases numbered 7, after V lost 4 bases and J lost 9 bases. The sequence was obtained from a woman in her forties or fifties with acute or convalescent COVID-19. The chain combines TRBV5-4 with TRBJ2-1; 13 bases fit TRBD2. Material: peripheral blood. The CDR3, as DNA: TGTGCCAGCAGCCCGGGACTAGCGGGATCGGGTGAGCAGTTCTTC. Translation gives CASSPGLAGSGEQFF.